The next 27 T cell receptor beta chains were all read from a single sample in a study of blood T cell repertoires in COVID-19. Repertoires were generated with immunoSEQ multiplex PCR, while TCRdb's copy carries only in-frame clones and drops some. This sample has 140,000 to 150,000 clones; 84% occur once, and the top ten carry approximately 38%. The specimen sequenced was peripheral blood. These receptors were collected from a human donor in a cohort sampled during active COVID-19.

This chain uses TRBV6-5 with TRBJ1-1; 8 positions match TRBD1. Trimming cost V 5 bases and J 3 bases; bases outside gene matches: 2. This CDR3 has 13 amino acids. Germline V gene lookup returns CDR1 MNHEY and CDR2 SVGAGI. CDR3 nucleotides: TGTGCCAGCAGTCGACAGGGGTACACTGAAGCTTTCTTT. Its protein product is CASSRQGYTEAFF.

The J gene is TRBJ1-5, the V gene TRBV7-2; no firm D call. Per germline, CDR1 SGHTA and CDR2 FQGNSA. The CDR3 runs to 13 residues. Deletions cut 5 bases from V and 6 bases from J, with 11 bases between. Here the CDR3 DNA reads TGTGCCAGCAGCCCTTCGTTTAGTCAGCCCCAGCATTTT. Translated: CASSPSFSQPQHF.

The chain recombines TRBV24-1 with TRBJ2-2, with D unclear. In germline, CDR1 is KGHDR, CDR2 SFDVKD. V was cut by 2 bases and J by 2 bases, with 8 bases left in between. The CDR3 is made up of 15 amino acids. CDR3 amino acids: CATSDSESNTGELFF. CDR3 DNA: TGTGCCACCAGTGATTCGGAGAGTAACACCGGGGAGCTGTTTTTT.

The gene calls are TRBV6-5 and TRBJ2-7, with D possibly TRBD2 on 6 matching bases. Trimming took 7 bases from V and 6 from J, leaving 16 bases between them. The CDR3 covers 13 residues. CDR1 is MNHEY, CDR2 SVGAGI, per germline. CDR3 DNA sequence: TGTGCCAGCACCCTGTTGGGGGGTGGCGAGCAGTACTTC. Translating it yields CASTLLGGGEQYF.

This chain joins TRBV10-3 and TRBJ1-1; unclear D gene. V lost 6 bases and J lost 2, with 10 bases in between. The CDR3 is 13 amino acids. CDR1 ENHRY and CDR2 SYGVKD come from the germline V gene. As DNA, the CDR3 is TGTGCCATCAGCCGAGCGGTAAACACTGAAGCTTTCTTT. Protein: CAISRAVNTEAFF.

This clone has a handful of counts. V gene TRBV6-2 or TRBV6-3 combines with J gene TRBJ2-1; D might be TRBD2 (6 bases). The CDR3 has 12 amino acids. From germline, CDR1 is MNHEY and CDR2 SVGEGT. Trimming took off 6 bases at V and 15 bases at J, with 18 bases between the two ends. CDR3 bases: TGTGCCAGCAGCCCCCGGGACTTGGGCTGGTTCTTC. Translation: CASSPRDLGWFF.

The chain combines TRBV4-3 with TRBJ2-1; 11 nucleotides line up with TRBD2. Germline loops: CDR1 LGHNA, CDR2 YSLEER. The CDR3 consists of 18 residues. V shed 3 bases, J shed 7 bases, and the junction held 14 bases outside the gene matches. CDR3 sequence reads: CASSHDQLAGGPGNEQFF. CDR3 nucleotides: TGCGCCAGCAGCCATGACCAATTAGCGGGGGGGCCAGGAAATGAGCAGTTCTTC.

This sequence joins TRBV25-1 and TRBJ2-4; 7 nucleotides align to TRBD2. Trimming at V came to 3 bases and at J to 6 bases, leaving 5 bases not matched to a gene. The CDR3 loop spans 14 amino acids. Germline V CDR1 and CDR2: MGHDK, SYGVNS. The CDR3: CASSDGGRANIQYF. In DNA, the CDR3 is TGTGCCAGCAGTGATGGGGGGAGGGCAAACATTCAGTACTTC.

The gene calls are TRBV29-1 and TRBJ2-1, with D possibly TRBD2 on 6 matching bases. Germline CDR1 reads SQVTM; CDR2 reads ANQGSEA. V lost 3 bases and J 3 bases, leaving 18 bases between the germline ends. CDR3 length: 16 amino acids. The CDR3 protein is CSVESPTASDYNEQFF. CDR3 nucleotide sequence: TGCAGCGTTGAGTCCCCGACTGCTAGCGACTACAATGAGCAGTTCTTC.

The V gene is TRBV14, the J gene TRBJ1-3; perhaps TRBD1 as D (5 bases). V lost 1 base and J 4 bases, leaving 8 bases between the germline ends. The CDR3 is 14 amino acids. CDR1 is SGHDN and CDR2 is FVKESK in the germline V gene. This chain's CDR3 is CASSQAGLGNTIYF. For the CDR3, the DNA is TGTGCCAGCAGCCAAGCAGGGCTAGGAAACACCATATATTTT.

The V gene is TRBV19, the J gene TRBJ2-1; D perhaps matches TRBD2 (6 bases). This CDR3 region has 15 residues. Looked up from germline, CDR1 is LNHDA and CDR2 is SQIVND (reference sequence). V lost 2 bases and J 10 bases, leaving 18 bases between the germline ends. CDR3 coding DNA: TGTGCCAGTAGTATAACGATTGCAGGAGGGATGGAGCAGTTCTTC. Its protein is CASSITIAGGMEQFF. The full variable domain, with the rest looked up from reference TRBV19 and TRBJ2-1, is DGGITQSPKYLFRKEGQNVTLSCEQNLNHDAMYWYRQDPGQGLRLIYYSQIVNDFQKGDIAEGYSVSREKKESFPLTVTSAQKNPTAFYLCASSITIAGGMEQFFGPGTRLTVL.

This sequence joins TRBV9 and TRBJ2-5; TRBD1 agrees at 7 bases. This CDR3 has 12 residues. Losses at the gene ends were 6 bases for V and 1 base for J; bases not matched to a gene: 0. Germline CDR1 reads SGDLS; CDR2 reads YYNGEE. CDR3 sequence reads: CASKGAQETQYF. In DNA form, the CDR3 reads TGTGCCAGCAAGGGGGCCCAAGAGACCCAGTACTTC. Full variable domain (missing parts from reference TRBV9 and TRBJ2-5): DSGVTQTPKHLITATGQRVTLRCSPRSGDLSVYWYQQSLDQGLQFLIQYYNGEERAKGNILERFSAQQFPDLHSELNLSSLELGDSALYFCASKGAQETQYFGPGTRLLVL.

The chain couples TRBV15 to TRBJ2-7; 9 bases are a match to TRBD2. Germline values: CDR1 LNHNV, CDR2 YYDKDF (reference sequence). The trim removed 2 bases at V and 3 bases at J, leaving 5 bases unmatched. This CDR3 is 15 amino acids long. This CDR3 reads CATSRRGGAGYEQYF. The CDR3 region has the DNA TGTGCCACCAGCAGACGCGGGGGGGCGGGCTACGAGCAGTACTTC.

The CDR3 DNA sequence: TGTGCCAGCAGCTACAGTCCATGGAAGGAGACCCAGTACTTC. As protein: CASSYSPWKETQYF. J is TRBJ2-5 and V is TRBV5-6; no clear D gene. Germline V gene lookup returns CDR1 SGHDT and CDR2 YYEEEE. CDR3 length equals 14 residues. V was clipped by 3 bases and J by 5 bases, with 14 bases between them.

CDR3 sequence (DNA): TGTGCCAGCAGCCCCGGACAACTATACAATGAGCAGTTCTTC. Translated, it gives CASSPGQLYNEQFF. The J gene is TRBJ2-1, the V gene TRBV5-5; tentative D call: TRBD1 (5 bases). The CDR3 spans 14 residues. Germline CDR1 reads SGHKS; CDR2 reads YYEKEE (reference sequence). Trimming removed 4 bases from V and 4 bases from J, with 12 bases in between.

The J gene is TRBJ1-5, the V gene TRBV6-6; 7 bases match TRBD1. Looked up from germline, CDR1 is MNHNY and CDR2 is SVGAGI (reference sequence). J gave up 8 bases and V 5 bases, and 9 bases lay outside the gene matches. The CDR3 contains 14 residues. The CDR3 spells CASSHTDRAKPQHF. CDR3 DNA: TGTGCCAGCAGTCACACAGACAGGGCCAAGCCCCAGCATTTT.

This chain joins TRBV7-9 and TRBJ2-5; D is undetermined. This CDR3 has 10 amino acids. Germline V gene data show CDR1 as SEHNR and CDR2 as FQNEAQ (reference sequence). Trimming left V 5 bases short and J 9 bases short, with 7 bases between. This chain's CDR3 is CASSPYAQYF. The CDR3 coding sequence is TGTGCCAGCAGCCCGTATGCCCAGTACTTC.

V usage is TRBV28 and J usage is TRBJ2-3; the D is unclear. The CDR3 loop spans 12 amino acids. V lost 6 bases and J lost 2, with 6 bases in between. Looked up from germline, CDR1 is MDHEN and CDR2 is SYDVKM. The CDR3 coding sequence is TGTGCCAGCAGCGTTAACACAGATACGCAGTATTTT. It encodes CASSVNTDTQYF. The whole variable domain, filled in from reference TRBV28 and TRBJ2-3, reads DVKVTQSSRYLVKRTGEKVFLECVQDMDHENMFWYRQDPGLGLRLIYFSYDVKMKEKGDIPEGYSVSREKKERFSLILESASTNQTSMYLCASSVNTDTQYFGPGTRLTVL.

The rearrangement joins TRBV7-3 to TRBJ2-1, with TRBD2 matching 11 bases. V dropped 6 bases and J dropped 1; count of bases not matched to a gene: 8. The CDR3 runs 17 residues. The germline gives CDR1 SGHTA, CDR2 FQGTGA. CDR3 coding DNA: TGTGCCAGCAGGTTAGCGGGGGGGCCTCATTCCTACAATGAGCAGTTCTTC. It yields the protein CASRLAGGPHSYNEQFF.

This chain connects TRBV18 to TRBJ1-1; 7 bases match TRBD1. Germline V gene sequence: CDR1 KGHSH, CDR2 LQKENI. The CDR3 runs to 15 residues. V shed 2 bases and J 1 base; nucleotides not matched to a gene: 4. The CDR3 region is CASSPWDRRNTEAFF. CDR3 coding DNA: TGTGCCAGCTCACCATGGGACAGAAGGAACACTGAAGCTTTCTTT.

Turning to this clone: In the same sample, other DNA sequences code for this CDR3. The chain is built from TRBV18 and TRBJ1-1; the D is unclear. Between the trimmed V and J ends, which lost 3 bases and 0 bases, there was a span of 5 bases. The CDR3 totals 13 residues. Germline CDR1 reads KGHSH; CDR2 reads LQKENI. CDR3 residues: CASSPDMNTEAFF. The CDR3 coding sequence is TGTGCCAGCTCACCCGACATGAACACTGAAGCTTTCTTT.

The genes are TRBV24-1 and TRBJ2-6; maybe TRBD2 (6 bases). V was shortened by 6 bases and J by 1 base, with 15 bases between the two germline ends. Germline loops: CDR1 KGHDR, CDR2 SFDVKD. The CDR3 has 17 residues. In DNA, the CDR3 is TGTGCCACCAGTCCGAAAGGAGGGGAGTCTGGGGCCAACGTCCTGACTTTC. Its protein product is CATSPKGGESGANVLTF.

This sequence joins TRBV9 and TRBJ1-2, with D unresolved. This CDR3 has 14 amino acids. CDR1 is SGDLS and CDR2 is YYNGEE in the germline V gene. The germline V and J ends were trimmed by 0 bases and 4 bases, with 10 bases remaining between them. The CDR3 region is CASSVGAGLYGYTF. CDR3 sequence (DNA): TGTGCCAGCAGCGTAGGTGCTGGCCTCTATGGCTACACCTTC.

V and J are TRBV7-2 and TRBJ2-1; the D gene is possibly TRBD1 (6 bases). CDR3 size: 14 residues. CDR1 SGHTA and CDR2 FQGNSA come from the germline V gene. The V and J ends lost 5 bases and 9 bases respectively, with 17 bases between them. DNA of the CDR3: TGTGCCAGCAGCCGCACCTCGCAGGGGACTGAGCAGTTCTTC. Its protein product is CASSRTSQGTEQFF. Drawing the rest from reference TRBV7-2 and TRBJ2-1, the complete variable domain is GAGVSQSPSNKVTEKGKDVELRCDPISGHTALYWYRQSLGQGLEFLIYFQGNSAPDKSGLPSDRFSAERTGGSVSTLTIQRTQQEDSAVYLCASSRTSQGTEQFFGPGTRLTVL.

This chain connects TRBV3-1 (or the pseudogene TRBV3-2) to TRBJ2-5; D is perhaps TRBD1 (5 bases). Germline CDR1 is LGHDT and CDR2 is YNNKEL (reference sequence). The CDR3 is made up of 13 amino acids. Trimming pared 4 bases from V and 5 bases from J, leaving 11 bases between. In nucleotides, the CDR3 is TGTGCCAGCAGCCTTAGGGGTGAGGAGACCCAGTACTTC. Residues: CASSLRGEETQYF.

The chain joins TRBV15 to TRBJ1-2, with D perhaps TRBD1 (6 bases). The CDR3 covers 14 residues. Deletions cut 1 base from V and 7 bases from J, with 13 bases between. Per the germline V gene, CDR1 is LNHNV and CDR2 is YYDKDF (reference sequence). The CDR3 nucleotides read TGTGCCACCAGCAGAGGGGGGAACAGGGCTGGCTACACCTTC. Translated, it gives CATSRGGNRAGYTF. Variable domain in full (rest from reference TRBV15 and TRBJ1-2): DAMVIQNPRYQVTQFGKPVTLSCSQTLNHNVMYWYQQKSSQAPKLLFHYYDKDFNNEADTPDNFQSRRPNTSFCFLDIRSPGLGDTAMYLCATSRGGNRAGYTFGSGTRLTVV.

The rearrangement joins TRBV19 to TRBJ1-2; D gene unclear. Trimming took off 5 bases at V and 4 bases at J, with 14 bases between the two ends. Per germline, CDR1 LNHDA and CDR2 SQIVND (reference sequence). This CDR3 spans 14 amino acids. CDR3 bases: TGTGCCAGTAGTCCTTTGAAGGAGGGCTATGGCTACACCTTC. Translation: CASSPLKEGYGYTF.